Below are 32 T cell receptor beta chains sequenced from a single sample in a study of cytomegalovirus exposure and HLA in healthy donors. TCRdb's table, derived via immunoSEQ multiplex PCR, lists solely in-frame clones and lacks some. This sample has about 330,000 clones, with approximately 90% found just once. The sequenced sample was PBMCs. The receptors derive from a woman in her late teens or twenties in good health and CMV-seronegative.

This chain links TRBV6-1 with TRBJ1-2; D is perhaps TRBD1 (5 bases). The CDR3 is 14 amino acids. The germline V gene encodes CDR1 MNHNS and CDR2 SASEGT. Trimming left V 7 bases short and J 5 bases short, with 17 bases between. The CDR3 here is CASMRGGIGYGYTF. In nucleotides, the CDR3 is TGTGCCAGCATGAGGGGAGGGATCGGGTATGGCTACACCTTC.

V gene TRBV6-5 combines with J gene TRBJ1-2; 8 nucleotides match TRBD1. The V gene's germline CDR1 is MNHEY and CDR2 SVGAGI. The CDR3 sequence is 13 residues long. Germline trimming cut 3 bases from V and 7 bases from J; bases unmatched to any gene: 4. The CDR3 DNA is TGTGCCAGCAGTTATTGGACAGGGCCTGGCTACACCTTC. As protein: CASSYWTGPGYTF.

The CDR3 DNA follows: TGTGCCAGCAGCCGGAACGGACAGGGGGGCAATCAGCCCCAGCATTTT. Its protein product is CASSRNGQGGNQPQHF. V is TRBV6-6 and J is TRBJ1-5; 10 bases are a match to TRBD1. The trim removed 6 bases at V and 2 bases at J, leaving 7 bases unmatched. CDR3 length: 16 amino acids. CDR1 is MNHNY and CDR2 is SVGAGI in the germline V gene (reference sequence).

The chain couples TRBV2 to TRBJ1-1; 9 nucleotides match TRBD1. The CDR3 extends over 15 amino acids. V lost 8 bases, J lost 3 bases, and 10 bases stayed unmatched. Germline values: CDR1 SNHLY, CDR2 FYNNEI. The CDR3 loop reads CASGTGTGIYTEAFF. CDR3 DNA sequence: TGTGCCAGCGGAACCGGGACAGGGATATACACTGAAGCTTTCTTT.

This sequence joins TRBV9 and TRBJ2-6; D is possibly TRBD2 (5 bases). Looked up from germline, CDR1 is SGDLS and CDR2 is YYNGEE. V lost 0 bases and J lost 0, with 19 bases in between. CDR3 length: 20 amino acids. The CDR3 here is CASSVGGGLVANSGANVLTF. DNA for the CDR3: TGTGCCAGCAGCGTAGGTGGCGGGTTAGTCGCTAACTCTGGGGCCAACGTCCTGACTTTC.

This chain uses TRBV7-2 with TRBJ2-7, with 11 bases lining up with TRBD2. Germline loops: CDR1 SGHTA, CDR2 FQGNSA. V lost 5 bases to trimming and J lost 6 bases; unmatched junction nucleotides: 12. CDR3 length: 16 residues. The CDR3 coding sequence is TGTGCCAGCAGCCCCGATGGTAGCGGGAGGGTTTCCGAGCAGTACTTC. It specifies CASSPDGSGRVSEQYF.

This chain uses TRBV29-1 with TRBJ2-7; TRBD2 agrees at 8 bases. This CDR3 comprises 13 residues. Germline CDR1 and CDR2: SQVTM and ANQGSEA. Trimming removed 5 bases from V and 6 bases from J; junction bases left unmatched: 9. The CDR3 sequence is CSVSGTRGSEQYF. CDR3 nucleotide sequence: TGCAGCGTTTCCGGGACTAGGGGTAGCGAGCAGTACTTC.

As for this clone: Additional DNA sequences in this sample encode the identical CDR3. The chain links TRBV6-6 to TRBJ2-7, with a tentative D call TRBD2 (5 bases). This CDR3 has 14 amino acids. V lost 0 bases to trimming and J lost 4 bases, with 10 bases between them. Germline values: CDR1 MNHNY, CDR2 SVGAGI (reference sequence). CDR3 coding DNA: TGTGCCAGCAGTTACTCTAGGACTTCTTACGAGCAGTACTTC. As protein: CASSYSRTSYEQYF.

V gene TRBV18 combines with J gene TRBJ1-2; D is possibly TRBD1 (6 bases). There are 13 residues in the CDR3. Deletions cut 2 bases from V and 6 bases from J, with 10 bases between. CDR1 KGHSH and CDR2 LQKENI come from the germline V gene. Here the CDR3 DNA reads TGTGCCAGCTCACCATTACAGGGAGATGGCTACACCTTC. Its protein is CASSPLQGDGYTF.

The CDR3 is CAPLGSSGTPSYEQYF. DNA of the CDR3: TGTGCCCCCCTGGGGTCTAGCGGGACCCCCTCCTACGAGCAGTACTTC. V and J are TRBV21-1 and TRBJ2-7; the table's D call, TRBD2, has no DNA check behind it. TRBV21-1 is a pseudogene. This CDR3 has 16 residues.

The chain is built from TRBV18 and TRBJ2-7; perhaps TRBD1 as D (6 bases). CDR3 length: 12 amino acids. Germline V gene sequence: CDR1 KGHSH, CDR2 LQKENI. V shed 3 bases and J shed 6 bases, with 9 bases lying between them. The CDR3 spells CASSPDSPEQYF. Written as DNA, the CDR3 is TGTGCCAGCTCACCGGACAGTCCCGAGCAGTACTTC.

The chain couples TRBV6-1 to TRBJ2-3; 7 bases match TRBD1. J was trimmed by 6 bases and V by 2 bases; bases with no gene match: 5. CDR3 size: 14 residues. Germline-derived CDR1 and CDR2 are MNHNS and SASEGT. In DNA, the CDR3 is TGTGCCAGCAGTGAATCGGACAGGTGGGATACGCAGTATTTT. Residues: CASSESDRWDTQYF.

V gene TRBV28 combines with J gene TRBJ1-5; the match to TRBD1 covers 8 bases. Germline CDR1 is MDHEN and CDR2 is SYDVKM. CDR3 length equals 14 residues. V dropped 3 bases and J dropped 5; count of bases not matched to a gene: 3. The CDR3 loop is CASSFRDRYQPQHF. In DNA form, the CDR3 reads TGTGCCAGCAGTTTCCGGGACAGGTATCAGCCCCAGCATTTT. The complete variable domain, with remaining parts taken from reference TRBV28 and TRBJ1-5, reads DVKVTQSSRYLVKRTGEKVFLECVQDMDHENMFWYRQDPGLGLRLIYFSYDVKMKEKGDIPEGYSVSREKKERFSLILESASTNQTSMYLCASSFRDRYQPQHFGDGTRLSIL.

This clone occurred a few times. This chain uses TRBV28 with TRBJ2-7; a possible D gene is TRBD1 (6 bases). Germline V CDR1 and CDR2: MDHEN, SYDVKM. The CDR3 sequence is 13 residues long. Trimming left V 8 bases short and J 2 bases short, with 13 bases between. CDR3 sequence: CASGPGQAYEQYF. The CDR3 DNA reads as TGTGCCAGCGGCCCGGGACAAGCCTACGAGCAGTACTTC.

This rearrangement joins TRBV28 to TRBJ2-2, with D possibly matching TRBD2 (6 bases). From germline, CDR1 is MDHEN and CDR2 SYDVKM. Trimming shortened V by 1 base and J by 5 bases, and 14 bases separated the two germline ends. The CDR3 is made up of 16 amino acids. For the CDR3, the DNA is TGTGCCAGCAGTTTATTAGACGGGGGTCGAACCGGGGAGCTGTTTTTT. Amino acids: CASSLLDGGRTGELFF.

The chain carries TRBV6-5 and TRBJ2-7, with 8 bases fitting TRBD2. The ends lost 5 bases at V and 0 bases at J; junction bases unmatched: 6. Germline V gene lookup returns CDR1 MNHEY and CDR2 SVGAGI. This CDR3 has 15 residues. Here the CDR3 DNA reads TGTGCCAGCAGTCTCGGGGGGGTTCTCTCCTACGAGCAGTACTTC. Its translation is CASSLGGVLSYEQYF.

The chain links TRBV5-1 to TRBJ2-1; a possible D gene is TRBD2 (5 bases). Trimming cost V 0 bases and J 0 bases, with 10 bases left between them. The CDR3 runs to 16 residues. In germline, CDR1 is SGHRS, CDR2 YFSETQ. The CDR3 DNA follows: TGCGCCAGCAGCTTGGTTTGGGAGAGCTCCTACAATGAGCAGTTCTTC. As protein: CASSLVWESSYNEQFF.

The chain combines TRBV7-8 with TRBJ1-2; no definite D call. Trimming left V 1 base short and J 0 bases short, with 21 bases between. The V gene's germline CDR1 is SGHVS and CDR2 FQNEAQ. This CDR3 is built from 19 residues. In DNA, the CDR3 is TGTGCCAGCAGCTTAGGATCCGCGGGAACCCTCTTAGCTAACTATGGCTACACCTTC. Encoded protein: CASSLGSAGTLLANYGYTF.

This clone has more than one count but fewer than ten. The V call is TRBV2, the J call TRBJ1-1, with 7 bases matching TRBD1. CDR3 length equals 13 residues. V lost 8 bases to trimming and J lost 3 bases; unmatched junction nucleotides: 6. Germline CDR1 is SNHLY and CDR2 is FYNNEI. The CDR3 DNA reads as TGTGCCAGCTTACAGGGGATCGACACTGAAGCTTTCTTT. Encoded protein: CASLQGIDTEAFF.

This clone was detected a few times. The J gene is TRBJ2-7, the V gene TRBV7-2; TRBD1 matches at 10 bases. V was pared by 3 bases and J by 0 bases, with 2 bases of the junction left unmatched. There are 15 residues in the CDR3. Germline V gene lookup returns CDR1 SGHTA and CDR2 FQGNSA. The CDR3 sequence is CASSFRTGGSYEQYF. The CDR3 coding sequence is TGTGCCAGCAGCTTCAGGACAGGGGGCTCCTACGAGCAGTACTTC.

This chain links TRBV4-1 with TRBJ2-7; D is possibly TRBD1 (5 bases). From germline, CDR1 is MGHRA and CDR2 YSYEKL. V was pared by 3 bases and J by 7 bases, with 16 bases between. The CDR3 is 14 residues long. CDR3 coding DNA: TGCGCCAGCAGCCAGCCAGGGAACCCCAAGGAGCAGTACTTC. Its translation: CASSQPGNPKEQYF.

This sequence joins TRBV5-1 and TRBJ2-1; D is unresolved. CDR1 is SGHRS, CDR2 YFSETQ, per germline. The CDR3 runs to 13 residues. V lost 6 bases and J lost 8, with 15 bases in between. The CDR3 sequence: CASTFEQTYEQFF. The CDR3 coding sequence is TGCGCCAGCACTTTCGAGCAGACTTATGAGCAGTTCTTC.

This clone was recorded only once. This chain links TRBV2 with TRBJ1-2; unclear D gene. The CDR3 consists of 11 residues. Germline lookup yields CDR1 SNHLY and CDR2 FYNNEI. V lost 3 bases and J lost 14, with 13 bases in between. In nucleotides, the CDR3 is TGTGCCAGCAGTGACGAGGGCTGGGTTACCTTC. Amino acid sequence: CASSDEGWVTF.

V usage is TRBV4-1 and J usage is TRBJ1-2; D is possibly TRBD1 (6 bases). The germline V and J ends were trimmed by 4 bases and 4 bases, with 19 bases remaining between them. Germline loops: CDR1 MGHRA, CDR2 YSYEKL. The CDR3 runs to 16 residues. The CDR3 sequence: CASSPGGRGARYGYTF. The CDR3 DNA is TGCGCCAGCAGCCCCGGGGGACGGGGGGCGCGCTATGGCTACACCTTC.

A single count supports this clone. The V gene is TRBV6-1, the J gene TRBJ2-7, with D maybe TRBD1 (5 bases). The V end was cut by 10 bases, the J end by 1 base, with 14 bases between. The CDR3 is 13 residues long. Germline CDR1 reads MNHNS; CDR2 reads SASEGT. The CDR3 region is CATARQMSYEQYF. The CDR3, as DNA: TGTGCCACCGCTAGACAGATGTCCTACGAGCAGTACTTC.

The chain employs TRBV29-1 and TRBJ1-2; 7 positions match TRBD1. There are 13 residues in the CDR3. Germline trimming cut 3 bases from V and 5 bases from J; bases unmatched to any gene: 6. Germline assignment: CDR1 SQVTM and CDR2 ANQGSEA. CDR3 in amino acids: CSVDEGAGYGYTF. The CDR3 nucleotides are TGCAGCGTTGACGAGGGGGCAGGATATGGCTACACCTTC.

CDR3 coding DNA: TGTGCCATCAGTGGCCGGGACACTGACGAGCAGTACTTC. Translating gives CAISGRDTDEQYF. The genes are TRBV10-3 and TRBJ2-7; maybe TRBD1 (6 bases). V was shortened by 4 bases and J by 5 bases, with 12 bases between the two germline ends. Per germline, CDR1 ENHRY and CDR2 SYGVKD. The CDR3 sequence is 13 residues long.

The chain is built from TRBV9 and TRBJ2-3, with unresolved D. Germline assignment: CDR1 SGDLS and CDR2 YYNGEE. V was shortened by 0 bases and J by 4 bases, with 12 bases between the two germline ends. The CDR3 covers 15 residues. The chain's CDR3 is CASSVEPGVPDTQYF. The CDR3 DNA is TGTGCCAGCAGCGTAGAACCTGGAGTCCCAGATACGCAGTATTTT.

The genes are TRBV28 and TRBJ1-4; 7 bases are a match to TRBD1. Trimming took 7 bases from V and 7 from J; bases not matched to a gene: 9. CDR3 length: 14 residues. Germline CDR1 reads MDHEN; CDR2 reads SYDVKM. CDR3 DNA sequence: TGTGCCAGCACCAAAAGACAGGGAAGTGAAAAACTGTTTTTT. Its protein is CASTKRQGSEKLFF.

This clone has just a few counts. This chain joins TRBV27 and TRBJ2-5, with 8 bases that match TRBD2. The CDR3 runs 16 residues. The junction had 9 bases not matched to a gene; V was cut back by 5 bases and J by 1 base. Germline assignment: CDR1 MNHEY and CDR2 SMNVEV (reference sequence). CDR3 sequence reads: CASSPRWAGGQETQYF. The CDR3 DNA sequence: TGTGCCAGCAGTCCGCGTTGGGCGGGAGGCCAAGAGACCCAGTACTTC.

The V and J genes are TRBV6-5 and TRBJ1-1; 11 bases align to TRBD1. Per germline, CDR1 MNHEY and CDR2 SVGAGI. V trimming: 6 bases; J trimming: 3 bases; junction bases outside the gene matches: 3. The CDR3 is made up of 14 amino acids. The DNA for the CDR3 is TGTGCCAGCAGCCTGGGACAGGGGGACACTGAAGCTTTCTTT. This translates into CASSLGQGDTEAFF.

This clone has at least ten counts. The rearrangement links TRBV28 to TRBJ2-7; 8 nucleotides agree with TRBD1. CDR1 is MDHEN, CDR2 SYDVKM, per germline. The CDR3 has 19 amino acids. Unmatched junction bases numbered 18, after V lost 3 bases and J lost 2 bases. The CDR3 coding sequence is TGTGCCAGCAGTTTTGACGTCGGAGCACTGGGACAGGATACCTACGAGCAGTACTTC. It encodes CASSFDVGALGQDTYEQYF.